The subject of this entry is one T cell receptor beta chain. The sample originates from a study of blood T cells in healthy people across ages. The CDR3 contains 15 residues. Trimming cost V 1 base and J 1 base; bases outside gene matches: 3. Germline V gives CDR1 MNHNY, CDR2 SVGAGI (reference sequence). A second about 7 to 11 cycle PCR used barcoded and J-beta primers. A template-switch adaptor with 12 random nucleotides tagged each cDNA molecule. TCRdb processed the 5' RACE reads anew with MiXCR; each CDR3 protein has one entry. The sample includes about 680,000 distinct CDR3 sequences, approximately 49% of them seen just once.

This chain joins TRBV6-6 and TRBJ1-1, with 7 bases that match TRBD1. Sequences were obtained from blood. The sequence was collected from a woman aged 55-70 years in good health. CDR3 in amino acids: CASSYLGTANTEAFF. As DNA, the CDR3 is TGTGCCAGCAGTTACTTGGGGACAGCGAACACTGAAGCTTTCTTT.